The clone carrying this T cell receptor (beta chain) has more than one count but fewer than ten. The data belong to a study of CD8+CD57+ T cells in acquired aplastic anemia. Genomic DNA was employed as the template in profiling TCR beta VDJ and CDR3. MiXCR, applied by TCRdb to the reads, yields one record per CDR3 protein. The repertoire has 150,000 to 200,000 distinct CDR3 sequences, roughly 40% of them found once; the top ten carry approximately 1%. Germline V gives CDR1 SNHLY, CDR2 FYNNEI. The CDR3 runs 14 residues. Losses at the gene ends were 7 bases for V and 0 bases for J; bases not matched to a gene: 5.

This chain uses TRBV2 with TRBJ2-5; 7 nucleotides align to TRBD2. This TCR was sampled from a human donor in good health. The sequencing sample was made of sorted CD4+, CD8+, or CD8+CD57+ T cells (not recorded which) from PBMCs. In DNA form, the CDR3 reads TGTGCCAGCAAGGTTAGCGGGTACCAAGAGACCCAGTACTTC. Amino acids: CASKVSGYQETQYF.